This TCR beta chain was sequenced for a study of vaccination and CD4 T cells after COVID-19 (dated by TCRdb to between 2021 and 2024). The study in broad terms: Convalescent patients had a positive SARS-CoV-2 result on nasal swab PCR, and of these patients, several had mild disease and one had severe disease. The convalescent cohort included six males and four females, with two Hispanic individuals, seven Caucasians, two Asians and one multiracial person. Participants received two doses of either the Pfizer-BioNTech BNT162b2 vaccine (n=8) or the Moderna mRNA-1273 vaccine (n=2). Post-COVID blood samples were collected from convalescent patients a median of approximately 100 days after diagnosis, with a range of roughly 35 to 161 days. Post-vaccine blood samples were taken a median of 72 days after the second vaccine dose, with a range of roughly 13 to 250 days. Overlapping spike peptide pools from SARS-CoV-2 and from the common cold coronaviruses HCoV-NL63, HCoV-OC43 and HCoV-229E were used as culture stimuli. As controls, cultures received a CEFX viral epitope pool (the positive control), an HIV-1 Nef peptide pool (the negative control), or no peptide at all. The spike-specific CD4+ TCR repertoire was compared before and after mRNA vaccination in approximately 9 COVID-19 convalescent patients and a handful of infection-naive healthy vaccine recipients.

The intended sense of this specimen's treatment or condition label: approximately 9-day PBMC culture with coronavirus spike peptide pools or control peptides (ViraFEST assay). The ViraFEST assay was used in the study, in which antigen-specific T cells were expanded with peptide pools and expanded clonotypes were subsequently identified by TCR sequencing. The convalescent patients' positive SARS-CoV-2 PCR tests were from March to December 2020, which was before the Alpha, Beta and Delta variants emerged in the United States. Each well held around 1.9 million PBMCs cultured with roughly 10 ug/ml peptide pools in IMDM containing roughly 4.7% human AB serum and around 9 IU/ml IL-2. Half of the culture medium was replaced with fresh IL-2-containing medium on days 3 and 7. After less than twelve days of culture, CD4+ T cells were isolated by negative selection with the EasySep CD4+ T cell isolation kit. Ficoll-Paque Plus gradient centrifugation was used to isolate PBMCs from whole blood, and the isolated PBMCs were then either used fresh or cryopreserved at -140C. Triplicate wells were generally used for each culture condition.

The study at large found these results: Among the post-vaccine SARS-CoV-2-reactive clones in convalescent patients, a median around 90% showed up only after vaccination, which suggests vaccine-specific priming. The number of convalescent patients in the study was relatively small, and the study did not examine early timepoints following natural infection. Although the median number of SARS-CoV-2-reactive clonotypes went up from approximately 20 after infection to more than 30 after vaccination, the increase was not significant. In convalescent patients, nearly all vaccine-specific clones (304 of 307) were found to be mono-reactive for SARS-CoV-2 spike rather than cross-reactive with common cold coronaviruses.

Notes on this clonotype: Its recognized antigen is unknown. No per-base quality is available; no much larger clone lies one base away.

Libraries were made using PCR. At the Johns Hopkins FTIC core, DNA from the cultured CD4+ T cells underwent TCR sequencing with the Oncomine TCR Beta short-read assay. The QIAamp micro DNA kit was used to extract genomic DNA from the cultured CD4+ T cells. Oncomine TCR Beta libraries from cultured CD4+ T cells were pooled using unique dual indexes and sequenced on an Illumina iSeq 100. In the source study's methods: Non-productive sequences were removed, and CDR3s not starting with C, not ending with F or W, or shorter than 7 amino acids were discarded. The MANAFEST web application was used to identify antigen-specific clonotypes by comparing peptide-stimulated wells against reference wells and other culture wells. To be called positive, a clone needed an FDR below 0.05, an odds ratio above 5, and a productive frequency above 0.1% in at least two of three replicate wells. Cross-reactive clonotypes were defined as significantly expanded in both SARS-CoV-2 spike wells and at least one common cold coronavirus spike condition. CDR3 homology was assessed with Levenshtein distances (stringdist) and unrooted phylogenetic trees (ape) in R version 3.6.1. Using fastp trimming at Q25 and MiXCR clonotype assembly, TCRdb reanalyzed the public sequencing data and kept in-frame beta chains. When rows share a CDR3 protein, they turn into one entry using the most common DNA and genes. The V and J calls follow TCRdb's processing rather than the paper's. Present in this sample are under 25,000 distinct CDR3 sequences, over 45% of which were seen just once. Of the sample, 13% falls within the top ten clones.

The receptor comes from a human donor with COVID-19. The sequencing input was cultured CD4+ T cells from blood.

Here is the DNA: TGTGCCAGCAGCCCGGGACAGGTCTACGGCTACACCTTC. Its coded protein is CASSPGQVYGYTF. The chain is encoded by TRBV5-6 joined to TRBJ1-2; 8 bases in the junction line up with TRBD1. V has 4 bases trimmed and J has 8 bases trimmed; junction bases matching no gene number 7. The CDR3 covers 13 residues, taking in both the cysteine and the phenylalanine. Here the CDR3 DNA is all that survives: 39 bases in frame from base 1. The germline V gene supplies CDR1 SGHDT and CDR2 YYEEEE.